The 21 T cell receptor beta chains below were found in one sample sequenced in a study of blood T cell repertoires in COVID-19. Sequenced by immunoSEQ multiplex PCR; TCRdb stores in-frame clones only, minus some. Of fewer than 250,000 clones in the sample, about four fifths were seen once. Specimen: peripheral blood. The receptors were gathered from a man in his fifties or sixties with active or convalescent COVID-19.

The genes are TRBV24-1 and TRBJ1-2, with D unresolved. The V gene's germline CDR1 is KGHDR and CDR2 SFDVKD. This CDR3 has 13 amino acids. V was trimmed by 2 bases and J by 6 bases, leaving 9 bases between them. The CDR3 sequence: CATSDSPGDGYTF. CDR3 bases: TGTGCCACCAGTGATTCCCCAGGCGATGGCTACACCTTC.

The V call is TRBV4-1, the J call TRBJ2-5; maybe TRBD1 (6 bases). Trimming shortened V by 1 base and J by 4 bases, and 10 bases separated the two germline ends. The CDR3 extends over 14 amino acids. CDR1 and CDR2 (germline): MGHRA, YSYEKL. CDR3 protein: CASSQGGQTETQYF. The CDR3 DNA sequence: TGCGCCAGCAGCCAAGGTGGACAGACAGAGACCCAGTACTTC.

The chain employs TRBV7-6 and TRBJ2-5; perhaps TRBD1 as D (7 bases). V was clipped by 4 bases and J by 4 bases, with 16 bases between them. The CDR3 has 15 residues. Germline values: CDR1 SGHVS, CDR2 FNYEAQ. The CDR3 DNA sequence: TGTGCCAGCAGCTCACTAGCTGCAGGGGGAGAGACCCAGTACTTC. Its protein product is CASSSLAAGGETQYF.

V usage is TRBV6-5 and J usage is TRBJ1-4, with TRBD1 identical over 8 bases. The CDR3 length is 14 residues. Germline CDR1 MNHEY, CDR2 SVGAGI. Trimming took 5 bases from V and 3 from J; bases not matched to a gene: 2. The CDR3 DNA reads as TGTGCCAGCAGTCAGACAGGGGCTAATGAAAAACTGTTTTTT. It yields the protein CASSQTGANEKLFF.

CDR3 in DNA: TGTGCCATCAGTGAGTCGGGAGGGGATGGCTACACCTTC. Its protein product is CAISESGGDGYTF. The chain couples TRBV10-3 to TRBJ1-2, with a possible D match to TRBD1 (5 bases). Germline CDR1 is ENHRY and CDR2 is SYGVKD. The CDR3 sequence is 13 residues long. The germline V and J ends were trimmed by 0 bases and 6 bases, with 8 bases remaining between them.

This chain connects TRBV11-2 to TRBJ2-5, with TRBD1 as a possible D gene (6 bases). V was pared by 1 base and J by 5 bases, with 14 bases between. Germline V gene sequence: CDR1 SGHAT, CDR2 FQNNGV. The CDR3 extends over 15 amino acids. CDR3 residues: CASSLGVRGWETQYF. The CDR3 DNA reads as TGTGCCAGCAGCTTAGGTGTCAGGGGATGGGAGACCCAGTACTTC. The variable domain in full, with the rest retrieved from reference TRBV11-2 and TRBJ2-5, is EAGVAQSPRYKIIEKRQSVAFWCNPISGHATLYWYQQILGQGPKLLIQFQNNGVVDDSQLPKDRFSAERLKGVDSTLKIQPAKLEDSAVYLCASSLGVRGWETQYFGPGTRLLVL.

The V gene is TRBV28, the J gene TRBJ2-1; TRBD1 agrees at 7 bases. CDR3 size: 14 residues. V dropped 3 bases and J dropped 9; count of bases not matched to a gene: 8. CDR1 and CDR2 (germline): MDHEN, SYDVKM. Here the CDR3 DNA reads TGTGCCAGCAGTTTTAACGACAGGGATGGTGAGCAGTTCTTC. Residues: CASSFNDRDGEQFF.

The chain combines TRBV3-1 (or the pseudogene TRBV3-2) with TRBJ1-5; perhaps TRBD1 as D (5 bases). The length of the CDR3 is 14 residues. V dropped 6 bases and J dropped 2 bases, with 11 bases sitting between them. Germline-derived CDR1 and CDR2 are LGHDT and YNNKEL (reference sequence). This CDR3 is CASSKGQGNQPQHF. DNA for the CDR3: TGTGCCAGCAGTAAGGGGCAGGGCAATCAGCCCCAGCATTTT.

V and J are TRBV28 and TRBJ1-5; TRBD1 aligns across 8 bases. CDR1 is MDHEN, CDR2 SYDVKM, per germline. The J segment lost 2 bases and the V segment lost 5 bases, leaving 8 bases of the junction unmatched. The CDR3 runs to 16 residues. The CDR3 bases are TGTGCCAGCAGTCCGCGACAGGGGTTCGGCAATCAGCCCCAGCATTTT. It yields the protein CASSPRQGFGNQPQHF.

The V and J genes are TRBV29-1 and TRBJ1-2; TRBD1 aligns across 8 bases. This CDR3 is built from 13 residues. With V trimmed by 7 bases and J by 5 bases, 9 bases remained unmatched. Germline V gives CDR1 SQVTM, CDR2 ANQGSEA. CDR3 sequence reads: CSAMDRVGYGYTF. In DNA form, the CDR3 reads TGCAGCGCGATGGACAGGGTAGGGTATGGCTACACCTTC.

This clone was recorded a few times. The chain joins TRBV4-1 to TRBJ2-1; D may be TRBD1 (6 bases). Trimming removed 1 base from V and 8 bases from J, with 15 bases in between. Germline V CDR1 and CDR2: MGHRA, YSYEKL. The CDR3 contains 15 residues. Here the CDR3 DNA reads TGCGCCAGCAGCCAAGGCGCTAGGGGGTTCGATGAGCAGTTCTTC. Translated: CASSQGARGFDEQFF.

The table lists this clone with a count of one. DNA of the CDR3: TGTGCCAGCAGTTATCAGAGGGTTGGCTACACCTTC. It yields the protein CASSYQRVGYTF. The chain recombines TRBV6-6 with TRBJ1-2; D gene uncertain. Germline CDR1 and CDR2: MNHNY and SVGAGI (reference sequence). V was pared by 3 bases and J by 7 bases, with 9 bases between. The length of the CDR3 is 12 residues.

J is TRBJ1-6 and V is TRBV9; D may be TRBD1 (5 bases). CDR1 and CDR2 from the germline V gene are SGDLS and YYNGEE. The V end lost 3 bases, the J end lost 7 bases, and 8 bases lay between the germline ends. This CDR3 has 13 amino acids. DNA for the CDR3: TGTGCCAGCAGCGCCCGACAGAATTCACCCCTCCACTTT. Translating it yields CASSARQNSPLHF.

The chain has TRBV19 and TRBJ2-1, with D perhaps TRBD1 (6 bases). This CDR3 has 15 residues. Germline V CDR1 and CDR2: LNHDA, SQIVND (reference sequence). Trimming pared 7 bases from V and 6 bases from J, leaving 19 bases between. The CDR3 protein is CASKQTGTFGNEQFF. In nucleotides, the CDR3 is TGTGCCAGTAAACAGACAGGCACCTTCGGCAATGAGCAGTTCTTC.

This chain joins TRBV6-2 or TRBV6-3 and TRBJ1-2; 10 nucleotides match TRBD1. Germline loops: CDR1 MNHEY, CDR2 SVGEGT. The CDR3 extends over 17 amino acids. V lost 0 bases, J lost 6 bases, and 10 bases stayed unmatched. The DNA of the CDR3 is TGTGCCAGCAGTTACTCCGACAGGGGGCCAGACGAGAATGGCTACACCTTC. It encodes CASSYSDRGPDENGYTF.

This chain links TRBV5-1 with TRBJ1-2; 7 nucleotides agree with TRBD1. This CDR3 comprises 13 residues. Germline V gene data show CDR1 as SGHRS and CDR2 as YFSETQ. Germline trimming cut 4 bases from V and 9 bases from J; bases unmatched to any gene: 9. CDR3 sequence: CASSNDRDLSYTF. DNA for the CDR3: TGCGCCAGCAGCAACGACAGGGATTTAAGCTACACCTTC.

J is TRBJ2-3 and V is TRBV7-9, with 8 bases that match TRBD2. Germline V lookup: CDR1 SEHNR, CDR2 FQNEAQ (reference sequence). This CDR3 has 16 amino acids. V was pared by 3 bases and J by 2 bases, with 7 bases of the junction left unmatched. The CDR3 is CASSFRTSFNTDTQYF. The CDR3 region has the DNA TGTGCCAGCAGCTTTCGGACTAGCTTCAACACAGATACGCAGTATTTT.

This clone was observed a single time. This chain joins TRBV9 and TRBJ2-1; 9 positions match TRBD2. Trimming took 0 bases from V and 3 from J; bases not matched to a gene: 1. CDR1 and CDR2 (germline): SGDLS, YYNGEE. CDR3 size: 15 residues. CDR3 loop: CASSVGLADYNEQFF. For the CDR3, the DNA is TGTGCCAGCAGCGTAGGACTAGCGGACTACAATGAGCAGTTCTTC.

The chain has TRBV27 and TRBJ2-3, with D perhaps TRBD2 (5 bases). V was shortened by 6 bases and J by 4 bases, with 14 bases between the two germline ends. Germline-derived CDR1 and CDR2 are MNHEY and SMNVEV (reference sequence). This CDR3 is 14 amino acids long. The CDR3 sequence: CASSGSGIPDTQYF. The CDR3 nucleotides are TGTGCCAGCAGCGGGTCCGGGATCCCAGATACGCAGTATTTT.

The genes are TRBV6-5 and TRBJ2-1; weak D call: TRBD2 (6 bases). V shed 6 bases and J shed 2 bases, with 14 bases lying between them. Germline CDR1 MNHEY, CDR2 SVGAGI. The CDR3 totals 15 residues. Written as DNA, the CDR3 is TGTGCCAGCAGGCCACCGGGACTCCCCTACAATGAGCAGTTCTTC. Translation: CASRPPGLPYNEQFF.

The V call is TRBV20-1, the J call TRBJ2-5; 7 bases are a match to TRBD2. The CDR3 runs 11 residues. V shed 5 bases, J shed 6 bases, and the junction held 3 bases outside the gene matches. Germline values: CDR1 DFQATT, CDR2 SNEGSKA (reference sequence). The CDR3 DNA follows: TGCAGTGCTGGGGGAGGGCAGACCCAGTACTTC. This translates into CSAGGGQTQYF.